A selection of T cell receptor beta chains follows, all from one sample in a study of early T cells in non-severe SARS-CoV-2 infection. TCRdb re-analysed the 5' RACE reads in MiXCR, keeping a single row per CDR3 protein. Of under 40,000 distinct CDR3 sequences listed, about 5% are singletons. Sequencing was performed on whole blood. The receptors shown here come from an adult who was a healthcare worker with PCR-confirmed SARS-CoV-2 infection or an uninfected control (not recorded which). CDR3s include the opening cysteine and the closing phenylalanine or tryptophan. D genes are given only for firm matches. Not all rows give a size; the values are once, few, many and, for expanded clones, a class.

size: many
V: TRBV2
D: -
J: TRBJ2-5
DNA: TGTGCCAGCAGTTGGGACCTCAAGGAGACCCAGTACTTC
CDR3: CASSWDLKETQYF

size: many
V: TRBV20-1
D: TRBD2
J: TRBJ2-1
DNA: TGCAGTGCTAGAGGGGCCCAGCGGGGCTACAATGAGCAGTTCTTC
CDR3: CSARGAQRGYNEQFF

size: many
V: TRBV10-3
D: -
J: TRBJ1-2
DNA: TGTGCCATCAGTGAGTCAGACCGAGATGGCTACACCTTC
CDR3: CAISESDRDGYTF

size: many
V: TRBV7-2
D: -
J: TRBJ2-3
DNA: TGTGCCAGCAGCTTAGCTTGGCGGGGGCGCCGTGAGACGCAGTATTTT
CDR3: CASSLAWRGRRETQYF

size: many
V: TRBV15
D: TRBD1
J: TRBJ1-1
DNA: TGTGCCACCAGCGAGACAGGGGGGGACACTGAAGCTTTCTTT
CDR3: CATSETGGDTEAFF

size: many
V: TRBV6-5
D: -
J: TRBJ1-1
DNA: TGTGCCAGCACCCAGGGCCAGGGCTTGAACACTGAAGCTTTCTTT
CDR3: CASTQGQGLNTEAFF

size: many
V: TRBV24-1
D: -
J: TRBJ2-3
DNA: TGTGCCACCAGTACCGGGCCCAAGGCTAGTATAACGCAGTATTTT
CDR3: CATSTGPKASITQYF

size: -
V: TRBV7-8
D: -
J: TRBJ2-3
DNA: TGTGCCAGCAGCTTAGCCGGGAGTGGCACAGATACGCAGTATTTT
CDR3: CASSLAGSGTDTQYF

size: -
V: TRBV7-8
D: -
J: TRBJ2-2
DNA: TGTGCCAGCGCCCATGCCACCGGGGAGCTGTTTTTT
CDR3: CASAHATGELFF

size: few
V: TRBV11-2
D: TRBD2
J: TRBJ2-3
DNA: TGTGCCAGCAGCTTATCTGGCGGGGGTGTAGATACGCAGTATTTT
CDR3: CASSLSGGGVDTQYF

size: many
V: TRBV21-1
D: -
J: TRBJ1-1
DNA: TGTGCCAGCAATTTTGACAGGGGGAACACTGAAGCTTTCTTT
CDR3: CASNFDRGNTEAFF

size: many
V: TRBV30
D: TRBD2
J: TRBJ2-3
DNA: TGTGCCTGGGGCCTAGCGGGAGGGATCGCAGATACGCAGTATTTT
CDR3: CAWGLAGGIADTQYF

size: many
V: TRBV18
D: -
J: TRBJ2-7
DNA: TGTGCCAGCTCACCACTTAATCAGGGAGGCGAGCAGTACTTC
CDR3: CASSPLNQGGEQYF

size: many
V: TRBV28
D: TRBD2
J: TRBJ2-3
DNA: TGTGCCAGCAGTCCTAGCGGGGGAACAGATACGCAGTATTTT
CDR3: CASSPSGGTDTQYF

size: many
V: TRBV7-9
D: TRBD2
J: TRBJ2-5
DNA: TGTGCCAGCAGCCAAATGACTAGCGGAATCCAAGAGACCCAGTACTTC
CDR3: CASSQMTSGIQETQYF

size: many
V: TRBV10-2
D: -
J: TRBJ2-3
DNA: TGCGCCAGCAGTGTGGCGTCGGGGGATACGCAGTATTTT
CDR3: CASSVASGDTQYF

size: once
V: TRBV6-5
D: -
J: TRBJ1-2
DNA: TGTGCCAGCAGTTACTCTCCCGCTACCCATACAGCTAACTATGGCTACACCTTC
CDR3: CASSYSPATHTANYGYTF

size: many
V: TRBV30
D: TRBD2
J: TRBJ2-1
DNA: TGTGCCTGGAGGCCCAAGGGACTAGCGGGGAAATATGAGCAGTTCTTC
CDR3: CAWRPKGLAGKYEQFF

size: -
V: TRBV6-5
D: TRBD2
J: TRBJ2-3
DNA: TGTGTAGTCACTGGGACTAGCGGGATTCGAGATACGCAGTATTTT
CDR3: CVVTGTSGIRDTQYF

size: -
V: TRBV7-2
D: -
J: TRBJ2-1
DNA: TGTGCCAGCAGCTCCCAAGGCGGGGTAGGCGACAATGAGCAGTTCTTC
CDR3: CASSSQGGVGDNEQFF

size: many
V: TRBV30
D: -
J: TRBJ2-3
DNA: TGTGCCTGGAGGCAGGATATTACTAGCACAGATACGCAGTATTTT
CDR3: CAWRQDITSTDTQYF

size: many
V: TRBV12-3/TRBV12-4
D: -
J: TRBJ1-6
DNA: TGTGCCAGCAGTTTAATGGGGGGTAATTCACCCCTCCACTTT
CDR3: CASSLMGGNSPLHF

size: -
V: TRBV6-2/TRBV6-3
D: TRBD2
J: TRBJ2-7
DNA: TGTGCCAGCAGCGACCTGGGGGGGGACTACAGCTCCTACGAGCAGTACTTC
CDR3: CASSDLGGDYSSYEQYF

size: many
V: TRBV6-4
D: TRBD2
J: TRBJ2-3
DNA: TGTGCCAGCAGTGCTACTAGCGGGGGGGGAGATACGCAGTATTTT
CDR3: CASSATSGGGDTQYF

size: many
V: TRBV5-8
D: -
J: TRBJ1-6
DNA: TGTGCCAGCAGCTTTGATGGGGCAGACTATAATTCACCCCTCCACTTT
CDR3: CASSFDGADYNSPLHF

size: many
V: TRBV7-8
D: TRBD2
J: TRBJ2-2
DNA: TGTGCCAGCAGCCCTCGAGCGGGAGGAGTGAACACCGGGGAGCTGTTTTTT
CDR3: CASSPRAGGVNTGELFF

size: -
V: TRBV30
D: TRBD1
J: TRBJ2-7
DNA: TGTGCCTGGACCCCTGACAGGGGCTACGAGCAGTACTTC
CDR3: CAWTPDRGYEQYF

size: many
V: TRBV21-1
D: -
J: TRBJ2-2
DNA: TGTGCCAGCAGCCTCCAATCCAGCGGGAACACCGGGGAGCTGTTTTTT
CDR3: CASSLQSSGNTGELFF

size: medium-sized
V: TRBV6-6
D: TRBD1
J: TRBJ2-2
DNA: TGTGCCAGCAGTTACGAGGGGGCGCAGAGCGGGGAGCTGTTTTTT
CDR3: CASSYEGAQSGELFF

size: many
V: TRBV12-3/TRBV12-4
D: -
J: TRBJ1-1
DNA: TGTGCCAGCACCTCTCACAGGGAAGCTTTCTTT
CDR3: CASTSHREAFF

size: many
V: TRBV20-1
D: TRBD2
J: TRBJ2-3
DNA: TGCAGTGCCCGACTAGCGGGAGTTGTGGATACGCAGTATTTT
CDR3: CSARLAGVVDTQYF

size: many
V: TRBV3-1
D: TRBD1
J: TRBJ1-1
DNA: TGTGCCAGCAGCAGGAGGACAGGGGGCAGGACGACAGCTGAAGCTTTCTTT
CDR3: CASSRRTGGRTTAEAFF

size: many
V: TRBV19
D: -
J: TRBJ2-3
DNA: TGTGCCAGTAGCCCCCTAGGGGCAGATACGCAGTATTTT
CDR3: CASSPLGADTQYF

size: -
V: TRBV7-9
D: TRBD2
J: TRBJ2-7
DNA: TGTGCCAGCAGCTCCTTCCAGCGGGGCTCCTACGAGCAGTACTTC
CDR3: CASSSFQRGSYEQYF

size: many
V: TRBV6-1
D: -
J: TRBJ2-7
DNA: TGTGCCAGCAGCCGGATGAGACGTCCCCTGGGCCATAACTTCTACGAGCAGTACTTC
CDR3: CASSRMRRPLGHNFYEQYF

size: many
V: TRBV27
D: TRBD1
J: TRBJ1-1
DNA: TGTGCCAGCAGTCCCATCGCGCCGGGACAGGGGGTGAACACTGAAGCTTTCTTT
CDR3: CASSPIAPGQGVNTEAFF

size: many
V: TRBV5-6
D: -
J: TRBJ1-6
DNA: TGTGCCAGCAGCAGTAGGGGTTCACCCCTCCACTTT
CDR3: CASSSRGSPLHF

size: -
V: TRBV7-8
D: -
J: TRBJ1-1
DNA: TGTGCCAGCAGCCCCCTCGGGGGATTGTCGGGGAAAGCTTTCTTT
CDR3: CASSPLGGLSGKAFF

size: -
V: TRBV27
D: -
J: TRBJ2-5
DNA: TGTGCCAGCAGTACTCACAGGGTCCAAGAGACCCAGTACTTC
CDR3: CASSTHRVQETQYF

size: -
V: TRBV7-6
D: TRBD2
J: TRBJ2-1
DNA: TGTGCCAGCAGCCCCGAGGGTAGCGGGAGGTTGGGAGAGCAGTTCTTC
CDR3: CASSPEGSGRLGEQFF

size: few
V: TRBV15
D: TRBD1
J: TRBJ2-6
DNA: TGTGCCACCAGTCGGAGACAGGGGCAGGCTGGGGCCAACGTCCTGACTTTC
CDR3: CATSRRQGQAGANVLTF

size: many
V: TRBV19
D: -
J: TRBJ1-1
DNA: TGTGCCAGTAGCCATGGGGTGGCAGCCCGTATGAACACTGAAGCTTTCTTT
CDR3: CASSHGVAARMNTEAFF

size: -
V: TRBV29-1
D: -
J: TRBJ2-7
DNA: TGCAGCGTTGAGGGCGCCCCCCCTAACATCTACGAGCAGTACTTC
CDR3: CSVEGAPPNIYEQYF

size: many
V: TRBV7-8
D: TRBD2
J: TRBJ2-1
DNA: TGTGCCAGCAGCTTAGTTGCGGGGGGCTACTCCAATGAGCAGTTCTTC
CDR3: CASSLVAGGYSNEQFF

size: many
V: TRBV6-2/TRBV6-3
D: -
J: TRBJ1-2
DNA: TGTGCCAGCACCACGGCAGGTTCGCCCTCGGGCTACACCTTC
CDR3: CASTTAGSPSGYTF

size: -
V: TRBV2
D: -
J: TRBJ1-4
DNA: TGTGCCAGCAGGAGCGGTCCCGTCCAGAAACTGTTTTTT
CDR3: CASRSGPVQKLFF

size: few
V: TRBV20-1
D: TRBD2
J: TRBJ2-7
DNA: TGCAGTGCGTGGACTAGCGGGAGTATTTACGAGCAGTACTTC
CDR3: CSAWTSGSIYEQYF

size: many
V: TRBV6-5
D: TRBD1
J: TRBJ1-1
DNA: TGTGCCAGCAGCTCCGGGACAGGGCGCGCTTTCTTT
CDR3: CASSSGTGRAFF

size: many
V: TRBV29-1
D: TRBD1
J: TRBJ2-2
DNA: TGCAGCGGTAGTACAGGGGGAACCGGGGAGCTGTTTTTT
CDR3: CSGSTGGTGELFF

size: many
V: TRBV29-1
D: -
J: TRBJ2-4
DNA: TGCAGCGTCGACGTCAAGACAGTAGCCAAAAACATTCAGTACTTC
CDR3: CSVDVKTVAKNIQYF

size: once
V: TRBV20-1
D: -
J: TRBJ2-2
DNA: TGCAGTGCTGTGACCTGGGCGGGGAGGCATTCCGGGGAGCTGTTTTTT
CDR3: CSAVTWAGRHSGELFF

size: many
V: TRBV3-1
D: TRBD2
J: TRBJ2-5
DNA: TGTGCCAGCAGCCCGGGACTAGCGGGATATGAGACCCAGTACTTC
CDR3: CASSPGLAGYETQYF

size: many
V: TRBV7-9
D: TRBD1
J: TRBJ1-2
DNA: TGTGCCAGCAGCACGGGACAGGGGATGACCTTC
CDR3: CASSTGQGMTF

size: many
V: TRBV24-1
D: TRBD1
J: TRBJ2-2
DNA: TGTGCCACCAGTGATTTAGGGACAGGGCCGGCCGGGGAGCTGTTTTTT
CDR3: CATSDLGTGPAGELFF

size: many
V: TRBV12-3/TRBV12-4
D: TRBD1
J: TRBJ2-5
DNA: TGTGCCAGCAGCGCCTGGACAGGCTTCCAAGAGACCCAGTACTTC
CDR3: CASSAWTGFQETQYF

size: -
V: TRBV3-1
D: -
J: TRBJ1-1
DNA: TGTGCCAGCAGTCCAAGGTCAGGGAACACTGAAGCTTTCTTT
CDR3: CASSPRSGNTEAFF

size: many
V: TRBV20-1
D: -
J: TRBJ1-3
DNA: TGCAGTGCTAGGATCGGGCAGGGAACCTACTCTGGAAACACCATATATTTT
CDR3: CSARIGQGTYSGNTIYF